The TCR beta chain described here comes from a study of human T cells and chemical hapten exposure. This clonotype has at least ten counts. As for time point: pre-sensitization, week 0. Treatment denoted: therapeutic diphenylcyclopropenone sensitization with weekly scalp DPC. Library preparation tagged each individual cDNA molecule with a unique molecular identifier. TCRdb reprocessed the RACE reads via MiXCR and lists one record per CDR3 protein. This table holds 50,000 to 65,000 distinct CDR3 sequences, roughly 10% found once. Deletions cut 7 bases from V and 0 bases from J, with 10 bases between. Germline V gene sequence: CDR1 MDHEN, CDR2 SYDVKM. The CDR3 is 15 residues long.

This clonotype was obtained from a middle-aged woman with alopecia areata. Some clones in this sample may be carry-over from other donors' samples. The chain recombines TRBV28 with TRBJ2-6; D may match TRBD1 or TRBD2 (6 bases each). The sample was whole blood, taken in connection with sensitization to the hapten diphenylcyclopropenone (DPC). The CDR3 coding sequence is TGTGCCAGCACCAAGGGGGGCTCTGGGGCCAACGTCCTGACTTTC. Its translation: CASTKGGSGANVLTF.